This T cell receptor (beta chain) is from a study of cytomegalovirus exposure and HLA in healthy donors. Study context: A subsequent analysis reported that the 95 to 150 validation repertoires were produced on the same platform that had also been used for the roughly 700 first-cohort repertoires. Whole-study findings and limits: The study found most TCR sequences rare, yet found some public TCRs in many donors. A list of roughly 180 TCR beta chains associated with cytomegalovirus was given.

Donors were drawn from the roughly 130-subject validation cohort, separate from the approximately 700-subject first cohort. A word on this clone: Its antigen is unknown.

V dropped 4 bases and J dropped 5; count of bases not matched to a gene: 12. This CDR3 spans 16 amino acids. Germline V gene lookup returns CDR1 SGHRS and CDR2 YFSETQ. Libraries were prepared by immunoSEQ multiplex PCR; TCRdb keeps only in-frame clonotypes and omits some of them. This sample has more than 65,000 clones; around 96% occur once, and the top ten carry approximately 1.2%. Sequencing used PBMCs. This TCR was recovered from a young woman in good health and CMV-seronegative. The chain has TRBV5-1 and TRBJ2-1, with 7 bases that match TRBD1. CDR3 loop: CASSVTPGTANNEQFF. The CDR3, as DNA: TGCGCCAGCAGCGTAACTCCCGGGACAGCCAACAATGAGCAGTTCTTC.